This paragraph covers one T cell receptor beta chain sequence. Its antigen remains unknown. The data were obtained in a study of cytomegalovirus exposure and HLA in healthy donors. The study, taken as a whole, reports: There were some V segments, including TRBV6-2 and TRBV6-3, excluded as indistinguishable. By HLA locus, TCR association rates varied in a later analysis, with DRB1 showing the most and HLA-C the fewest. In a later analysis, common viral pathogens appeared linked to several of the most significant clusters.

The CDR3 has 15 amino acids. Germline lookup yields CDR1 SGHRS and CDR2 YFSETQ. The ends were cut back, 2 bases at V and 0 bases at J, with 8 bases in the middle. PCR involved 60 Vbeta and 13 Jbeta primers. Original data processing: A later analysis counted approximately 80 million unique TCR beta chains, about 11 million shared. Libraries were prepared by immunoSEQ multiplex PCR; TCRdb keeps only in-frame clonotypes and omits some of them. V and J calls and clone size follow that table, whereas D and trimming were derived from the DNA. This sample has 150,000 to 200,000 clones, with roughly 79% found just once.

The receptor's source is a woman aged 50 to 60 in good health and CMV-seronegative. The sample consisted of PBMCs. The chain carries TRBV5-1 and TRBJ1-4; no reliable D call. CDR3 nucleotides: TGCGCCAGCAGCTTCTTCGGTTCAACTAATGAAAAACTGTTTTTT. It specifies CASSFFGSTNEKLFF. The entire variable domain, with the rest obtained from reference TRBV5-1 and TRBJ1-4, is as follows: KAGVTQTPRYLIKTRGQQVTLSCSPISGHRSVSWYQQTPGQGLQFLFEYFSETQRNKGNFPGRFSGRQFSNSRSEMNVSTLELGDSALYLCASSFFGSTNEKLFFGSGTQLSVL.